This is a list of T cell receptor beta chains from one sample in a study of Graves' ophthalmopathy and Graves' hyperthyroidism. MiXCR, run by TCRdb on the multiplex PCR reads, gives a single entry per CDR3 protein. This table has roughly 380,000 distinct CDR3 sequences, 15% appearing once. The specimen was peripheral blood. The receptor set was obtained from a woman between 18 and 29 years old with stable Graves' hyperthyroidism. CDR3s include the opening cysteine and the closing phenylalanine or tryptophan. Fields, in order: J gene, V gene, CDR3 protein.

J: TRBJ2-7
V: TRBV5-1
CDR3: CASSLWGTGGRYEQYF

J: TRBJ2-7
V: TRBV20-1
CDR3: CSARGGEERDFTYEQYF

J: TRBJ2-7
V: TRBV28
CDR3: CASSFPLKLATSSYEQYF

J: TRBJ2-6
V: TRBV4-2
CDR3: CASSQDLGTPNSGANVLTF

J: TRBJ1-2
V: TRBV10-3
CDR3: CAISESNRGSGYTF

J: TRBJ1-2
V: TRBV19
CDR3: CASSATVIYGYTF

J: TRBJ2-5
V: TRBV10-3
CDR3: CAISDGAGQETQYF

J: TRBJ2-4
V: TRBV27
CDR3: CASRSQNIAKNIQYF

J: TRBJ2-4
V: TRBV20-1
CDR3: CSAARGAKNIQYF

J: TRBJ1-5
V: TRBV6-5
CDR3: CASSYPPGDLEPQHF

J: TRBJ1-5
V: TRBV11-3
CDR3: CASSLGAGGIGQPQHF

J: TRBJ1-5
V: TRBV18
CDR3: CASSPRFSQPQHF

J: TRBJ2-7
V: TRBV7-9
CDR3: CASAQPAYEQYF

J: TRBJ2-5
V: TRBV20-1
CDR3: CSHQVGAMGETQYF

J: TRBJ1-1
V: TRBV7-8
CDR3: CASSLLGREAFF

J: TRBJ2-7
V: TRBV12-3/TRBV12-4
CDR3: CASGWGYYEQYF

J: TRBJ1-2
V: TRBV5-1
CDR3: CASSLDGAFSYGYTF

J: TRBJ1-2
V: TRBV19
CDR3: CASTGPPKANYGYTF

J: TRBJ1-6
V: TRBV19
CDR3: CASNTDRGGGSPLHF

J: TRBJ1-5
V: TRBV7-3
CDR3: CASASKVGRDQPQHF

J: TRBJ2-7
V: TRBV13
CDR3: CASSSKDGYEQYF

J: TRBJ2-2
V: TRBV27
CDR3: CASSLSWSAGELFF

J: TRBJ1-6
V: TRBV12-3/TRBV12-4
CDR3: CASSFTGYNSPLHF

J: TRBJ2-4
V: TRBV12-5
CDR3: CASGLVTVGRKNIQYF

J: TRBJ2-6
V: TRBV7-8
CDR3: CASSFLTISGANVLTF

J: TRBJ1-6
V: TRBV19
CDR3: CASSTRQGTPLHF

J: TRBJ2-5
V: TRBV20-1
CDR3: CSASWYETQYF

J: TRBJ2-5
V: TRBV6-5
CDR3: CASSSPGLQETQYF

J: TRBJ1-1
V: TRBV7-2
CDR3: CASSLARAEAFF